Listed below are T cell receptor beta chains from one sample, sequenced in a study of blood T cell repertoires in COVID-19. Profiled with immunoSEQ multiplex PCR; TCRdb holds only in-frame clones, not every one. The sample shows hundreds of thousands of clones, approximately 85% of them seen only once. The sequenced sample was PBMCs or T cells enriched from blood (not recorded which). The origin of the receptors is a woman in her 30s who had recovered from COVID-19. Each CDR3 is given with its conserved first and last residue. The D gene is left open where the match is weak. Expanded clones are given a class, and other clones once, few, many or no size at all.

d_call	v_call	j_call	clone_size	cdr3_aa	cdr3_nt
.	TRBV9	TRBJ2-6	.	CASSARHGAGANVLTF	TGTGCCAGCAGCGCCCGTCATGGGGCAGGGGCCAACGTCCTGACTTTC
.	TRBV11-2	TRBJ2-1	.	CASSLAGVAYNEQFF	TGTGCCAGCAGCTTAGCGGGAGTCGCCTACAATGAGCAGTTCTTC
.	TRBV12-3/TRBV12-4	TRBJ1-5	.	CASSFNAGQPQHF	TGTGCCAGCAGTTTTAACGCGGGGCAGCCCCAGCATTTT
.	TRBV3-1/TRBV3-2	TRBJ1-5	.	CASSQGGPHSNQPQHF	TGTGCCAGCAGCCAAGGGGGCCCACATAGCAATCAGCCCCAGCATTTT
.	TRBV5-1	TRBJ1-1	.	CASSLEGTQNTEAFF	TGCGCCAGCAGCTTGGAAGGGACACAGAACACTGAAGCTTTCTTT
.	TRBV6-5	TRBJ2-7	.	CASSYYPGNYEQYF	TGTGCCAGCAGTTACTATCCGGGTAACTACGAGCAGTACTTC
.	TRBV18	TRBJ1-2	.	CASSPLAGAEAANYGYTF	TGTGCCAGCTCACCTTTAGCGGGTGCGGAAGCAGCTAACTATGGCTACACCTTC
TRBD2	TRBV9	TRBJ2-7	once	CASSPSGRAGEQYF	TGTGCCAGCAGCCCGAGCGGGAGGGCCGGCGAGCAGTACTTC
TRBD1	TRBV11-3	TRBJ1-3	.	CASSFRTGAGNTIYF	TGTGCCAGCAGCTTCCGGACAGGGGCTGGAAACACCATATATTTT
.	TRBV18	TRBJ1-1	.	CASSPPLREIEAFF	TGTGCCAGCTCACCACCACTTCGGGAGATTGAAGCTTTCTTT
.	TRBV6-2/TRBV6-3	TRBJ1-1	.	CASSYLPAENTEAFF	TGTGCCAGCAGTTACCTTCCGGCGGAAAACACTGAAGCTTTCTTT
.	TRBV4-1	TRBJ1-4	.	CASSPSGGATNEKLFF	TGCGCCAGCAGCCCCAGCGGGGGGGCAACTAATGAAAAACTGTTTTTT
TRBD1	TRBV5-4	TRBJ1-6	.	CASTRQGYNSPLHF	TGTGCCAGCACCCGACAGGGGTATAATTCACCCCTCCACTTT
.	TRBV30	TRBJ1-1	.	CAWSGGGNTEAFF	TGTGCCTGGAGTGGAGGAGGCAACACTGAAGCTTTCTTT
.	TRBV9	TRBJ2-2	.	CASSVQAVNTGELFF	TGTGCCAGCAGCGTACAGGCAGTTAACACCGGGGAGCTGTTTTTT
.	TRBV6-1	TRBJ1-1	.	CASSDDDRVWAEAFF	TGTGCCAGCAGTGACGATGACCGGGTGTGGGCTGAAGCTTTCTTT
.	TRBV6-2/TRBV6-3	TRBJ2-1	.	CASSHSGAPWGNEQFF	TGTGCCAGCAGTCACAGCGGAGCCCCATGGGGCAATGAGCAGTTCTTC
.	TRBV5-1	TRBJ2-7	.	CASSSRSRADEQYF	TGCGCCAGCAGTTCGAGGAGTCGAGCGGACGAGCAGTACTTC
TRBD2	TRBV5-1	TRBJ2-5	few	CASSLVAGEETQYF	TGCGCCAGCAGCTTGGTAGCGGGAGAAGAGACCCAGTACTTC
TRBD1	TRBV19	TRBJ1-5	.	CASSIGRDRGGGQPQHF	TGTGCCAGTAGTATTGGGCGGGACAGGGGTGGAGGTCAGCCCCAGCATTTT
.	TRBV4-3	TRBJ1-3	.	CASSQHIGSSGNTIYF	TGCGCCAGCAGCCAACATATTGGGAGCTCTGGAAACACCATATATTTT